These 9 T cell receptor beta chains were sequenced from one sample in a study of siplizumab effects on memory and regulatory T cells. Profiled with immunoSEQ multiplex PCR; TCRdb holds only in-frame clones, not every one. This table holds roughly 100,000 clones, approximately 94% found once. Specimen: CD4+ T cells sorted from blood. The receptors stem from a human donor in good health.

This chain connects TRBV7-3 to TRBJ2-1, with a possible D match to TRBD2 (6 bases). This CDR3 has 15 residues. In germline, CDR1 is SGHTA, CDR2 FQGTGA. V was cut by 5 bases and J by 1 base, with 12 bases left in between. The CDR3 bases are TGTGCCAGCAGCCCAGCGGGTCAGTCCTACAATGAGCAGTTCTTC. It specifies CASSPAGQSYNEQFF. The variable domain in full, completed from reference TRBV7-3 and TRBJ2-1, reads GAGVSQTPSNKVTEKGKYVELRCDPISGHTALYWYRQSLGQGPEFLIYFQGTGAADDSGLPNDRFFAVRPEGSVSTLKIQRTERGDSAVYLCASSPAGQSYNEQFFGPGTRLTVL.

The chain carries TRBV19 and TRBJ1-1; 8 bases are shared with TRBD1. This CDR3 is built from 18 residues. V dropped 4 bases and J dropped 0; count of bases not matched to a gene: 13. In germline, CDR1 is LNHDA, CDR2 SQIVND (reference sequence). This CDR3 is CASSTRLQGGDMNTEAFF. CDR3 DNA sequence: TGTGCCAGTAGTACTAGACTACAGGGGGGGGACATGAACACTGAAGCTTTCTTT.

The chain uses TRBV7-8 and TRBJ2-1; D is unresolved. V was pared by 7 bases and J by 2 bases, with 3 bases between. The germline V gene has CDR1 SGHVS and CDR2 FQNEAQ. This CDR3 is 11 amino acids long. The DNA of the CDR3 is TGTGCCAGCACCCCCTACAATGAGCAGTTCTTC. Translating it yields CASTPYNEQFF.

This chain uses TRBV5-1 with TRBJ1-1, with 8 positions matching TRBD1. V gave up 0 bases and J gave up 7 bases; unmatched junction bases: 8. Looked up from germline, CDR1 is SGHRS and CDR2 is YFSETQ. This CDR3 spans 15 amino acids. Here the CDR3 DNA reads TGCGCCAGCAGCTTGGAACCAGGGGGCAGTTTTGAAGCTTTCTTT. Translation: CASSLEPGGSFEAFF.

The rearrangement joins TRBV6-5 to TRBJ2-3; a weak D match, TRBD1 (5 bases). V dropped 1 base and J dropped 1 base, with 12 bases sitting between them. Germline assignment: CDR1 MNHEY and CDR2 SVGAGI. CDR3 length equals 16 residues. CDR3 bases: TGTGCCAGCAGTTACTTTCAGGGAATTGGCACAGATACGCAGTATTTT. Translating gives CASSYFQGIGTDTQYF.

In its sample, this clone was seen once. This chain uses TRBV2 with TRBJ2-2, with 10 bases aligning to TRBD1. Looked up from germline, CDR1 is SNHLY and CDR2 is FYNNEI. This CDR3 is 15 amino acids long. After removal of 7 bases from V and 5 bases from J, the junction contained 7 bases not matched to a gene. CDR3 coding DNA: TGTGCCAGCACCTTAGGGACAGGGGCAACCGGGGAGCTGTTTTTT. It specifies CASTLGTGATGELFF.

The chain employs TRBV19 and TRBJ2-2; 7 bases align to TRBD2. This CDR3 has 16 residues. The trim removed 6 bases at V and 0 bases at J, leaving 7 bases unmatched. In germline, CDR1 is LNHDA, CDR2 SQIVND (reference sequence). The CDR3 is CASRNGGGANTGELFF. For the CDR3, the DNA is TGTGCCAGTAGGAACGGGGGAGGGGCGAACACCGGGGAGCTGTTTTTT. Full variable domain (remainder filled in from reference TRBV19 and TRBJ2-2): DGGITQSPKYLFRKEGQNVTLSCEQNLNHDAMYWYRQDPGQGLRLIYYSQIVNDFQKGDIAEGYSVSREKKESFPLTVTSAQKNPTAFYLCASRNGGGANTGELFFGEGSRLTVL.

This sequence joins TRBV19 and TRBJ1-5, with 9 bases aligning to TRBD1. V shed 7 bases and J 7 bases; nucleotides not matched to a gene: 11. The germline V gene encodes CDR1 LNHDA and CDR2 SQIVND (reference sequence). The CDR3 is 15 residues long. CDR3 nucleotides: TGTGCCAGTACCAAACAGGGGGCGATTGGACAGCCCCAGCATTTT. Its translation: CASTKQGAIGQPQHF.

The chain employs TRBV5-5 and TRBJ1-1; D may be TRBD1 (6 bases). V lost 3 bases and J 1 base, leaving 7 bases between the germline ends. Germline V gene lookup returns CDR1 SGHKS and CDR2 YYEKEE (reference sequence). CDR3 length: 13 residues. CDR3 coding DNA: TGTGCCAGCAGCTGGGGACAGAACACTGAAGCTTTCTTT. This sequence encodes CASSWGQNTEAFF.